The source of this T cell receptor (beta chain) is a study of OX40 agonist ivuxolimab in advanced cancers. Repertoires were generated with immunoSEQ multiplex PCR, while TCRdb's copy carries only in-frame clones and drops some. The data show tens of thousands of clones, approximately 84% seen once. The CDR3 spans 13 residues. CDR1 and CDR2 (germline): SGHRS, YFSETQ. Germline trimming cut 1 base from V and 9 bases from J; bases unmatched to any gene: 7. The clonotype comes from an adult with an advanced solid tumor such as melanoma, head and neck, liver or kidney cancer. Material: CD4+ or CD8+ T cells sorted from blood, obtained in a trial of the OX40 agonist ivuxolimab. The V call is TRBV5-1, the J call TRBJ2-7, with 7 bases matching TRBD2. The CDR3 sequence is CASSLFREDGQYF. The CDR3 DNA is TGCGCCAGCAGCTTGTTCCGGGAGGACGGGCAGTACTTC.